The source of this TCR beta chain is a study of graft-versus-host responses after intestinal transplantation. Sequencing was performed with immunoSEQ multiplex PCR; in TCRdb, only in-frame clones are kept and a portion is missing. The data contain 35,000 to 55,000 clones, 85% to 95% of them singletons. The germline V gene encodes CDR1 SGHNT and CDR2 YYREEE (reference sequence). With V trimmed by 1 base and J by 6 bases, 8 bases remained unmatched. The CDR3 has 15 residues. The sample here was PBMCs, taken about 800 days after a first intestinal transplant, on the day of a second. This sequence joins TRBV5-4 and TRBJ1-1; the match to TRBD1 covers 8 bases. The TCR comes from a human patient who received an intestinal transplant, so some T cells may come from the graft donor. For the CDR3, the DNA is TGTGCCAGCAGCTTGCAGGGGGCCAGGCGTGCTGAAGCTTTCTTT. The encoded protein is CASSLQGARRAEAFF.